This TCR beta chain was captured by sequencing in a study of Ad26.COV2.S vaccination and SARS-CoV-2 variants. For this clone: What it binds is unknown.

This CDR3 spans 15 amino acids. Germline trimming cut 0 bases from V and 3 bases from J; bases unmatched to any gene: 4. Germline values: CDR1 GTSNPN, CDR2 SVGIG (reference sequence). Specified treatment: 15 to 20 received Ad26.COV2.S at low or high dose, single or two shots; about 5 received placebo; per-sample allocation not given. Sampling occurred on day 63 after the first vaccine or placebo injection. Sequencing used immunoSEQ multiplex PCR; TCRdb keeps in-frame clones, though not all of them. In the table there are a few hundred thousand clones, around 93% of which are singletons. Findings and limits, study-wide: It was found that vaccine and placebo recipients had similar non-spike TCR breadth.

This sample comprised peripheral blood, obtained in a trial of Ad26.COV2.S vaccine versus placebo. The chain carries TRBV30 and TRBJ1-5, with 8 bases fitting TRBD1. The receptor comes from a person aged 18-65 years who received the Ad26.COV2.S COVID-19 vaccine or a placebo. In DNA, the CDR3 is TGTGCCTGGAGTGTGAGGGACAGGACCAATCAGCCCCAGCATTTT. Translating gives CAWSVRDRTNQPQHF.